Below are 19 T cell receptor beta chains sequenced from a single sample in a study of blood T cell repertoires in COVID-19. The table came from immunoSEQ multiplex PCR; TCRdb's copy has only in-frame clones and leaves some out. Seen here are under 250,000 clones, about 83% observed once, and the top ten hold roughly 8%. Sequenced material: peripheral blood. These receptor sequences come from a woman in her fifties or sixties with acute or convalescent COVID-19.

V gene TRBV4-1 combines with J gene TRBJ2-5, with 7 bases aligning to TRBD2. V lost 3 bases and J lost 5; bases outside the gene matches: 18. The CDR3 has 18 amino acids. The germline V gene encodes CDR1 MGHRA and CDR2 YSYEKL. CDR3 bases: TGCGCCAGCAGCCAGCAAACCTTCGTAGGAGCGGGATTGGAGACCCAGTACTTC. It encodes CASSQQTFVGAGLETQYF.

This rearrangement joins TRBV5-8 to TRBJ1-6; 7 nucleotides align to TRBD1. The CDR3 has 15 residues. Looked up from germline, CDR1 is SGHTS and CDR2 is YDEGEE. Trimming removed 1 base from V and 9 bases from J; junction bases left unmatched: 7. CDR3 sequence: CASSLYAGGGSPLHF. In DNA, the CDR3 is TGTGCCAGCAGCTTGTACGCAGGGGGAGGTTCACCCCTCCACTTT.

The V gene is TRBV29-1, the J gene TRBJ1-5; 9 bases align to TRBD1. Unmatched junction bases numbered 7, after V lost 6 bases and J lost 7 bases. This CDR3 is built from 13 residues. Per the germline V gene, CDR1 is SQVTM and CDR2 is ANQGSEA. CDR3 residues: CSVRTGERQPQHF. The CDR3 DNA is TGCAGCGTGCGGACAGGGGAGAGACAGCCCCAGCATTTT.

The V call is TRBV27, the J call TRBJ1-1, with unresolved D. The V end lost 3 bases, the J end lost 1 base, and 6 bases lay between the germline ends. CDR3 length: 13 amino acids. Germline V gives CDR1 MNHEY, CDR2 SMNVEV (reference sequence). In DNA form, the CDR3 reads TGTGCCAGCAGTTTCTGGGCGAACACTGAAGCTTTCTTT. It yields the protein CASSFWANTEAFF.

The chain carries TRBV10-3 and TRBJ1-1; 7 bases agree with TRBD1. V lost 4 bases to trimming and J lost 11 bases; unmatched junction nucleotides: 10. This CDR3 is built from 13 residues. Germline CDR1 is ENHRY and CDR2 is SYGVKD. The CDR3 sequence: CAISVGLPTGAFF. CDR3 nucleotides: TGTGCCATCAGTGTTGGGCTGCCGACAGGGGCTTTCTTT.

J is TRBJ2-1 and V is TRBV5-1, with D hard to call. The germline gives CDR1 SGHRS, CDR2 YFSETQ. The CDR3 runs to 14 residues. V lost 5 bases and J lost 4, with 13 bases in between. In nucleotides, the CDR3 is TGCGCCAGCAGTCTCTCACCTCAGTACAATGAGCAGTTCTTC. It translates to CASSLSPQYNEQFF. The variable domain in full, with the rest retrieved from reference TRBV5-1 and TRBJ2-1, is KAGVTQTPRYLIKTRGQQVTLSCSPISGHRSVSWYQQTPGQGLQFLFEYFSETQRNKGNFPGRFSGRQFSNSRSEMNVSTLELGDSALYLCASSLSPQYNEQFFGPGTRLTVL.

The chain joins TRBV5-4 to TRBJ2-3, with 7 bases that match TRBD2. This CDR3 contains 14 residues. V was pared by 4 bases and J by 2 bases, with 4 bases of the junction left unmatched. Germline V CDR1 and CDR2: SGHNT, YYREEE (reference sequence). In DNA, the CDR3 is TGTGCCAGCAGCGAAGCGGGACCCACAGATACGCAGTATTTT. It translates to CASSEAGPTDTQYF. The whole variable domain, filled in from reference TRBV5-4 and TRBJ2-3, reads ETGVTQSPTHLIKTRGQQVTLRCSSQSGHNTVSWYQQALGQGPQFIFQYYREEENGRGNFPPRFSGLQFPNYSSELNVNALELDDSALYLCASSEAGPTDTQYFGPGTRLTVL.

The chain combines TRBV5-6 with TRBJ2-3, with D uncertain. Germline V gene data show CDR1 as SGHDT and CDR2 as YYEEEE. The CDR3 loop spans 13 amino acids. V was shortened by 3 bases and J by 0 bases, with 5 bases between the two germline ends. CDR3 residues: CASSSASTDTQYF. The CDR3 coding sequence is TGTGCCAGCAGCTCAGCGAGCACAGATACGCAGTATTTT.

The chain combines TRBV7-9 with TRBJ2-5; 7 nucleotides match TRBD1. V dropped 5 bases and J dropped 4; count of bases not matched to a gene: 7. This CDR3 comprises 14 residues. Germline CDR1 SEHNR, CDR2 FQNEAQ (reference sequence). The CDR3 sequence is CASSPLTGRETQYF. For the CDR3, the DNA is TGTGCCAGCAGCCCCCTGACAGGGCGAGAGACCCAGTACTTC.

The genes are TRBV2 and TRBJ2-4; TRBD2 agrees at 12 bases. The CDR3 consists of 14 residues. Looked up from germline, CDR1 is SNHLY and CDR2 is FYNNEI. Unmatched junction bases numbered 4, after V lost 7 bases and J lost 6 bases. DNA of the CDR3: TGTGCCAGCACCCTGGGACTAGCGGGAAACATTCAGTACTTC. It is translated as CASTLGLAGNIQYF.

The CDR3 spells CAWSLPGQGREKLFF. The DNA for the CDR3 is TGTGCCTGGAGTCTTCCCGGACAGGGACGGGAAAAACTGTTTTTT. The chain links TRBV30 to TRBJ1-4; 8 bases agree with TRBD1. V gave up 2 bases and J gave up 8 bases; unmatched junction bases: 10. From germline, CDR1 is GTSNPN and CDR2 SVGIG (reference sequence). The CDR3 covers 15 residues.

Here the CDR3 reads CASSDRGGGRIAYEQYF. DNA for the CDR3: TGTGCCAGCAGTGACAGGGGGGGCGGGCGAATCGCCTACGAGCAGTACTTC. This chain uses TRBV28 with TRBJ2-7, with 9 positions matching TRBD1. The J segment lost 2 bases and the V segment lost 5 bases, leaving 13 bases of the junction unmatched. The CDR3 is 17 residues long. In germline, CDR1 is MDHEN, CDR2 SYDVKM.

The genes are TRBV10-1 and TRBJ1-3; D not resolved. The CDR3 totals 15 residues. V gave up 7 bases and J gave up 1 base, with 14 bases separating them. Germline CDR1 reads WNHNN; CDR2 reads SYGVQD (reference sequence). CDR3 bases: TGCGCCAGCAATTCGGTACGTGATTCTGGAAACACCATATATTTT. The encoded protein is CASNSVRDSGNTIYF.

The chain recombines TRBV6-5 with TRBJ2-1; 12 positions match TRBD2. CDR1 is MNHEY and CDR2 is SVGAGI in the germline V gene. V lost 4 bases to trimming and J lost 9 bases; unmatched junction nucleotides: 4. CDR3 length equals 14 residues. The CDR3 here is CASSLTSGSAEQFF. The DNA of the CDR3 is TGTGCCAGCAGTTTGACTAGCGGGAGTGCTGAGCAGTTCTTC.

The CDR3 loop is CASSEAPGQGSNEQFF. In DNA, the CDR3 is TGTGCCAGCAGTGAGGCACCGGGACAGGGGTCGAATGAGCAGTTCTTC. The rearrangement uses TRBV6-1 and TRBJ2-1, with TRBD1 identical over 10 bases. Per germline, CDR1 MNHNS and CDR2 SASEGT. The CDR3 is 16 residues long. Trimming cost V 3 bases and J 7 bases; bases outside gene matches: 9.

The chain recombines TRBV6-1 with TRBJ2-5; D might be TRBD1 (6 bases). Germline CDR1 MNHNS, CDR2 SASEGT. The CDR3 covers 15 residues. The germline V and J ends were trimmed by 3 bases and 2 bases, with 13 bases remaining between them. CDR3 nucleotide sequence: TGTGCCAGCAGTGACCCGGACAGCAATCAAGAGACCCAGTACTTC. This sequence encodes CASSDPDSNQETQYF.

The CDR3 DNA sequence: TGTGCCAGCGACAGGGGCACCGGGGAGCTGTTTTTT. Translated, it gives CASDRGTGELFF. The chain carries TRBV6-1 and TRBJ2-2; 8 bases agree with TRBD1. Trimming cost V 8 bases and J 4 bases; bases outside gene matches: 0. Germline V gene data show CDR1 as MNHNS and CDR2 as SASEGT. The CDR3 is 12 amino acids.

The chain couples TRBV19 to TRBJ1-5, with 9 bases lining up with TRBD1. This CDR3 has 15 residues. V shed 2 bases, J shed 6 bases, and the junction held 5 bases outside the gene matches. Germline CDR1 is LNHDA and CDR2 is SQIVND (reference sequence). This chain's CDR3 is CASSIKGQGIQPQHF. The CDR3 bases are TGTGCCAGTAGTATAAAAGGACAGGGGATTCAGCCCCAGCATTTT.

The chain recombines TRBV2 with TRBJ2-3; D unclear. CDR1 and CDR2 from the germline V gene are SNHLY and FYNNEI. The V gene lost 7 bases and the J gene lost 0 bases, with 11 bases spanning the gap. The length of the CDR3 is 14 residues. The CDR3: CASTNRASTDTQYF. The CDR3 nucleotides read TGTGCCAGCACTAACAGAGCTAGCACAGATACGCAGTATTTT.